This T cell receptor (beta chain) was sequenced in a study of patients and donors after allogeneic stem cell transplantation. In its sample, this clonotype was seen a few times. Trimming at V came to 6 bases and at J to 4 bases, leaving 7 bases not matched to a gene. From germline, CDR1 is MNHEY and CDR2 SVGEGT. The CDR3 contains 16 residues. TCRdb fed the RT-PCR reads into MiXCR, producing one record per CDR3 protein. Of more than 850,000 distinct CDR3 sequences detected, approximately 18% appear once; the ten largest clones hold 6%. The V call is TRBV6-2 or TRBV6-3, the J call TRBJ1-5; 12 bases align to TRBD1. This clonotype originated in a human donor who was either an allogeneic HSCT recipient or a stem cell or donor lymphocyte infusion donor (not recorded which). It is not recorded whose cells these are; they may come from a transplant donor. The material sequenced was blood, either unsorted or a sorted T cell fraction (not recorded which). The CDR3 nucleotides read TGTGCCAGCAGCCGGGGACAGGGGGCGCGTAATCAGCCCCAGCATTTT. This translates into CASSRGQGARNQPQHF.